The text below deals with one T cell receptor beta chain. Antigen specificity is unknown. With 9 bases clipped from V and 3 bases from J, the junction kept 7 bases outside the gene matches. The V gene's germline CDR1 is SNHLY and CDR2 FYNNEI. The CDR3 has 14 amino acids. The data derive from a study of shared clonotypes between healthy human individuals. General study points: Larger richness was generally estimated for naive than memory subsets. Clonotypes shared by all four donors outscored non-shared clonotypes in generation probability.

Clones were sequenced by immunoSEQ multiplex PCR, and TCRdb holds only the in-frame ones, with some missing. This table holds 2 million to 2.5 million clones, 85% to 95% found once. J is TRBJ2-7 and V is TRBV2; TRBD2 matches at 11 bases. Sequenced input: naive CD4+ T cells from PBMCs. Subset in this sample: CD45RA+ positively selected. This clonotype was sampled from a man between 18 and 35 years old in good health. Some clones in this sample may be carry-over from other donors' samples. In DNA, the CDR3 is TGTGCCAGTCATGGACTAGCGGGCAGCTACGAGCAGTACTTC. Amino acid sequence: CASHGLAGSYEQYF.